This T cell receptor beta chain was recovered during a study of regulatory T cells in long-lasting Graves disease. This clonotype has a single count. Its antigen is not known. For TCR beta, libraries came from iRepertoire HTBI primers and Arm-PCR of CDR3 regions. In TCRdb, the multiplex PCR reads were re-called with MiXCR into one record per CDR3 protein. The repertoire holds about 430,000 distinct CDR3 sequences, with over 12% as singletons. Time point given: newly diagnosed GD, antithyroid drugs for less than 3 months. PBMCs provided the RNA from which the TCR library was made. After removal of 2 bases from V and 8 bases from J, the junction contained 1 base not matched to a gene. The germline V gene has CDR1 SGHAT and CDR2 FQNNGV. The CDR3 has 13 residues. Study results and caveats: When disease was persistent, TRBV28, TRBJ1-2 and TRBJ2-5 were the favored segments.

Another study also made use of these data, one on T cells in Graves' hyperthyroidism and ophthalmopathy. That paper states: Initially, a first-round RT-PCR of the TCR CDR3 employed the HTBI primer set.

The specimen was peripheral blood mononuclear cells (PBMCs), collected at new diagnosis, from a patient treated with antithyroid drugs. The clonotype comes from a woman between 40 and 55 years old with Graves disease. This chain links TRBV11-2 with TRBJ1-1, with 11 positions matching TRBD1. The CDR3 DNA follows: TGTGCCAGCAGCTTAAGGGACAGGGGGGAAGCTTTCTTT. This translates into CASSLRDRGEAFF.